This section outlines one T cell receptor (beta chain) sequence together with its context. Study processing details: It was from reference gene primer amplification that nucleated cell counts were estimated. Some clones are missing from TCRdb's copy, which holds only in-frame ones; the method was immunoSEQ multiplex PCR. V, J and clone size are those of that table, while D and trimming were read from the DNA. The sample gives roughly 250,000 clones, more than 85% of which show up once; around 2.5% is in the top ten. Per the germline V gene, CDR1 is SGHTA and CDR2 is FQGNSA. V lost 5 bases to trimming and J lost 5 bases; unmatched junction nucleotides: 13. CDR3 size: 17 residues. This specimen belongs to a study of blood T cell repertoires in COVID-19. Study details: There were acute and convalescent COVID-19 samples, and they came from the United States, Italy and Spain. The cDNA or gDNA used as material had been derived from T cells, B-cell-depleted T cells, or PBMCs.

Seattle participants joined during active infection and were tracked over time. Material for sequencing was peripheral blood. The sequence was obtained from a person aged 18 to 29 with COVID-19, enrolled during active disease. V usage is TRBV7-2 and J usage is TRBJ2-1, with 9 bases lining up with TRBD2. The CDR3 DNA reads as TGTGCCAGCAGCCGCCGACCGGGAGTAGCGGGAGACAATGAGCAGTTCTTC. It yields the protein CASSRRPGVAGDNEQFF. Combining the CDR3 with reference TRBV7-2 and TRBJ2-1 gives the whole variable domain GAGVSQSPSNKVTEKGKDVELRCDPISGHTALYWYRQSLGQGLEFLIYFQGNSAPDKSGLPSDRFSAERTGGSVSTLTIQRTQQEDSAVYLCASSRRPGVAGDNEQFFGPGTRLTVL.